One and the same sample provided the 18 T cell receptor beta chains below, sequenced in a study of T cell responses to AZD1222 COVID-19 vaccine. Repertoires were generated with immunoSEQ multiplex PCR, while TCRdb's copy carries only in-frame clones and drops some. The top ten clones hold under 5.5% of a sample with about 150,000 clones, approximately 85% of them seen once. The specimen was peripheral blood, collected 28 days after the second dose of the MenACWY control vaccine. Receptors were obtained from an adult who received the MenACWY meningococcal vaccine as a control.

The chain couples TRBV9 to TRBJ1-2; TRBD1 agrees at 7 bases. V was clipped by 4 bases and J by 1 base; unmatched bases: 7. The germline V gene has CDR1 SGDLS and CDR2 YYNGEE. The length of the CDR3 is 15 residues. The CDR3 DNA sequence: TGTGCCAGCAGCTCCCGGGACAGACTTAACTATGGCTACACCTTC. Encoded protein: CASSSRDRLNYGYTF.

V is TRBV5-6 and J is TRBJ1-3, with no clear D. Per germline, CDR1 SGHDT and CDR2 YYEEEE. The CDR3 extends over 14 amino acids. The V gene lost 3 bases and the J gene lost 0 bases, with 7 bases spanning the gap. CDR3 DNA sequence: TGTGCCAGCAGCTCCGCCACCTCTGGAAACACCATATATTTT. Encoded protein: CASSSATSGNTIYF.

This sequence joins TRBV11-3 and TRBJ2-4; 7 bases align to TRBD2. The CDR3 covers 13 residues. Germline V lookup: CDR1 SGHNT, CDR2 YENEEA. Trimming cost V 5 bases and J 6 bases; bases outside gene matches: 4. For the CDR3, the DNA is TGTGCCAGCAGCGCTGGCGGGGGAAACATTCAGTACTTC. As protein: CASSAGGGNIQYF.

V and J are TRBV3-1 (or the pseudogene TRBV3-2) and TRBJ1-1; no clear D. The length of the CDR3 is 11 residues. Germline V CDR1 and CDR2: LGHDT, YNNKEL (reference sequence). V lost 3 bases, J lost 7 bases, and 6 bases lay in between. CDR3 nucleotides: TGTGCCAGCAGCCACAGCTATGAAGCTTTCTTT. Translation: CASSHSYEAFF.

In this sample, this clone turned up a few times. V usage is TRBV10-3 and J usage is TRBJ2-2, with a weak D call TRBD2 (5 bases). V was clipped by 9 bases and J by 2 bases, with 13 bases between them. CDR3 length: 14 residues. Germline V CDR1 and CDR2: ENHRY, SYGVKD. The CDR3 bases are TGTGCCATATCCTTGGAGGCCAACACCGGGGAGCTGTTTTTT. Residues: CAISLEANTGELFF.

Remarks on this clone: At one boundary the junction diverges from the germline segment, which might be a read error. The CDR3, as DNA: TGTGCCAGCAGTTTTGAGGGGGGCCGAGGTCTAGTCTTT. Its protein is CASSFEGGRGLVF. The chain carries TRBV6-6 and TRBJ1-1; D perhaps matches TRBD1 (6 bases). Per the germline V gene, CDR1 is MNHNY and CDR2 is SVGAGI (reference sequence). This CDR3 has 13 residues.

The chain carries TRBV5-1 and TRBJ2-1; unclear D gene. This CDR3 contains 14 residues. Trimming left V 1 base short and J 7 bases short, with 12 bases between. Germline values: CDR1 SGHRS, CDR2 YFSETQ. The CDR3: CASSLPKGLNEQFF. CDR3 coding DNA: TGCGCCAGCAGCTTGCCCAAAGGATTGAATGAGCAGTTCTTC. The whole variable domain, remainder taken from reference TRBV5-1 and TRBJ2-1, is KAGVTQTPRYLIKTRGQQVTLSCSPISGHRSVSWYQQTPGQGLQFLFEYFSETQRNKGNFPGRFSGRQFSNSRSEMNVSTLELGDSALYLCASSLPKGLNEQFFGPGTRLTVL.

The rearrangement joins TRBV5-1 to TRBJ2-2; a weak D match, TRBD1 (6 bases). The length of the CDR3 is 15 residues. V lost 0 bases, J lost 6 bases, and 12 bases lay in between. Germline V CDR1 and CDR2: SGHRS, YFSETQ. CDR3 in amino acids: CASSLDRAIAGELFF. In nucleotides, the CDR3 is TGCGCCAGCAGCTTGGACAGGGCAATCGCCGGGGAGCTGTTTTTT.

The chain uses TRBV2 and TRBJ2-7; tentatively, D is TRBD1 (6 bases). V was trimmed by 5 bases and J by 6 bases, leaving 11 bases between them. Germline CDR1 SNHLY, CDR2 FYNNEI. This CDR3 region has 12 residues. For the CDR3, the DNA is TGTGCCAGCAGTCTACAGGGATTCGAGCAGTACTTC. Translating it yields CASSLQGFEQYF.

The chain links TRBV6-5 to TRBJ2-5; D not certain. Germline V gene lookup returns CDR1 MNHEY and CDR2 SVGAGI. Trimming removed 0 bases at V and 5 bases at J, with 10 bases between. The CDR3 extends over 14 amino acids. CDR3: CASSYSRWSETQYF. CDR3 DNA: TGTGCCAGCAGTTACTCGAGGTGGAGTGAGACCCAGTACTTC.

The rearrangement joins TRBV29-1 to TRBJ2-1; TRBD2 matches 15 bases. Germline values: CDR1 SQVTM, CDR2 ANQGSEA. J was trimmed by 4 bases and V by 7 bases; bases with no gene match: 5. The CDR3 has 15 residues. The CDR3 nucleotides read TGCAGCGCCCTAGGACTAGCGGGAGGGTACAATGAGCAGTTCTTC. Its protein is CSALGLAGGYNEQFF.

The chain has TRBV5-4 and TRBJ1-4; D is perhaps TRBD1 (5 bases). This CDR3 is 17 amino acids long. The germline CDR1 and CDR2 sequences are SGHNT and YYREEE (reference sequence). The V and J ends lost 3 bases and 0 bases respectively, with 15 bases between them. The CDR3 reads CASSSAGRQPTNEKLFF. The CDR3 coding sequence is TGTGCCAGCAGCTCGGCGGGGAGACAGCCAACTAATGAAAAACTGTTTTTT. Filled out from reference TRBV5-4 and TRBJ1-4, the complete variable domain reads ETGVTQSPTHLIKTRGQQVTLRCSSQSGHNTVSWYQQALGQGPQFIFQYYREEENGRGNFPPRFSGLQFPNYSSELNVNALELDDSALYLCASSSAGRQPTNEKLFFGSGTQLSVL.

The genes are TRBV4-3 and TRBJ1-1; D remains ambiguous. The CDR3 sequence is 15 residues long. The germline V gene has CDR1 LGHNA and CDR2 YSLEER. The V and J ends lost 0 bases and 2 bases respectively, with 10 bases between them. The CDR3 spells CASSQDYRDNTEAFF. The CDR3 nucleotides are TGCGCCAGCAGCCAAGATTATAGGGATAACACTGAAGCTTTCTTT.

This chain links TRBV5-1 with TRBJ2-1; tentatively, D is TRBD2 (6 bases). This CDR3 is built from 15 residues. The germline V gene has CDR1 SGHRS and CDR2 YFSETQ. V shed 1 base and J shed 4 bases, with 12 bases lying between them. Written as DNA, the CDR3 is TGCGCCAGCAGCTTGACGGGGGTTGCTTACAATGAGCAGTTCTTC. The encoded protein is CASSLTGVAYNEQFF.

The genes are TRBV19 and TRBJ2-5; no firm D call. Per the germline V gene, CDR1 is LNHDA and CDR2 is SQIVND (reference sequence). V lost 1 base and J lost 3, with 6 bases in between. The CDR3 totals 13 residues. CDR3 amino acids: CASSIASEETQYF. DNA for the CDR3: TGTGCCAGTAGTATAGCGAGTGAAGAGACCCAGTACTTC. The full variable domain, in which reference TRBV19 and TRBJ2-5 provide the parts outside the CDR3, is DGGITQSPKYLFRKEGQNVTLSCEQNLNHDAMYWYRQDPGQGLRLIYYSQIVNDFQKGDIAEGYSVSREKKESFPLTVTSAQKNPTAFYLCASSIASEETQYFGPGTRLLVL.

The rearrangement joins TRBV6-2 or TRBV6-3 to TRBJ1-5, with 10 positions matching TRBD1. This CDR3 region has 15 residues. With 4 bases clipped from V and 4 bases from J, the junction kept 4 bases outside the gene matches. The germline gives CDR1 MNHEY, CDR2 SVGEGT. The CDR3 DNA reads TGTGCCAGCAGTTGGGGACAGGGGACGAATCAGCCCCAGCATTTT. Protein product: CASSWGQGTNQPQHF.

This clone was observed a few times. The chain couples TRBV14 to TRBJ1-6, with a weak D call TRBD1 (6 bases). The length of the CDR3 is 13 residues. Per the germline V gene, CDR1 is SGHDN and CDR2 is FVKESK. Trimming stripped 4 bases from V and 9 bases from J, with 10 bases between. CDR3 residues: CASSPQGGSPLHF. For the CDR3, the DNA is TGTGCCAGCAGCCCACAGGGTGGTTCACCCCTCCACTTT.

As DNA, the CDR3 is TGTGCCAGCTCGGCGGGACAAATCGACGAGCAGTACTTC. Translation gives CASSAGQIDEQYF. This chain links TRBV18 with TRBJ2-7; D tentatively reads TRBD1 or TRBD2 (6 bases each). CDR1 is KGHSH, CDR2 LQKENI, per germline. Deletions cut 6 bases from V and 5 bases from J, with 14 bases between. The CDR3 is 13 amino acids.